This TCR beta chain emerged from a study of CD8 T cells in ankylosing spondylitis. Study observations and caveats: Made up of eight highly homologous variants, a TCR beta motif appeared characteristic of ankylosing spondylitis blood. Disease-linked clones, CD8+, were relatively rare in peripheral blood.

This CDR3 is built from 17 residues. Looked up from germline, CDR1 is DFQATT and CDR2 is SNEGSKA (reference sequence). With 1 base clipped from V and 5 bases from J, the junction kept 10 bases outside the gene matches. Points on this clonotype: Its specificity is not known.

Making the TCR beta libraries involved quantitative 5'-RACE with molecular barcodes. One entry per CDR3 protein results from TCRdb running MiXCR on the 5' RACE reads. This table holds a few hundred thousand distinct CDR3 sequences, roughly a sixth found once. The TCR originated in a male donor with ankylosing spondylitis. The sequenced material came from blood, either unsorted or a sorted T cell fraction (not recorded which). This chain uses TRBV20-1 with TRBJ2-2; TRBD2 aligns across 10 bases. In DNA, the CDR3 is TGCAGTGCTAGAGTAAGACTAGCGGGCCGGGGGACCGGGGAGCTGTTTTTT. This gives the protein CSARVRLAGRGTGELFF.